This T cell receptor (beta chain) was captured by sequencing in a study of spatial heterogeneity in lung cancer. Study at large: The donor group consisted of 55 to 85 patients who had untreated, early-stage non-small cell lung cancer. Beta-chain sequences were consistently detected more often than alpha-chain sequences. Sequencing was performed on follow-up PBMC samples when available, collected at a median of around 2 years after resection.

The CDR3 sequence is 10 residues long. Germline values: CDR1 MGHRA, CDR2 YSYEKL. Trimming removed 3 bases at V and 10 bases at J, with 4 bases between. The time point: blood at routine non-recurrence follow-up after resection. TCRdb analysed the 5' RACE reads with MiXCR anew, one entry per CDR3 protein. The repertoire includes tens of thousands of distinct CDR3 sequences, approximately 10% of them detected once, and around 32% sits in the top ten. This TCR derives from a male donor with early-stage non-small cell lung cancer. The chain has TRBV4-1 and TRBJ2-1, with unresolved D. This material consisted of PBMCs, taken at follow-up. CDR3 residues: CASSQREQFF. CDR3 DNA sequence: TGCGCCAGCAGCCAGAGGGAGCAGTTCTTC.